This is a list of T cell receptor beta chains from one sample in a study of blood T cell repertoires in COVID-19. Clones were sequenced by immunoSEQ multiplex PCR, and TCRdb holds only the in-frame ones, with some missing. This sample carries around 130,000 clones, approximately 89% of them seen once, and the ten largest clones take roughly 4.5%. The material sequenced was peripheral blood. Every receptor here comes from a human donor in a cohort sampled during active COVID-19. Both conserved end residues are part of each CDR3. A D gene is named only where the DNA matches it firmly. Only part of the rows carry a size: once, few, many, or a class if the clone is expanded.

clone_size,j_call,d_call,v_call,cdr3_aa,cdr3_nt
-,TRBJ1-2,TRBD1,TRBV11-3,CASSSRQGAIYGYTF,TGTGCCAGCTCCTCTCGACAGGGGGCCATCTATGGCTACACCTTC
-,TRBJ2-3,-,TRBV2,CASSEEPWALTDTQYF,TGTGCCAGCAGTGAAGAACCGTGGGCCCTCACAGATACGCAGTATTTT
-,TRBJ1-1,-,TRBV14,CASSQDWGARGEAFF,TGTGCCAGCAGCCAAGATTGGGGAGCGCGGGGTGAAGCTTTCTTT
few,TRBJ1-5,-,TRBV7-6,CASSLGTNQPQHF,TGTGCCAGCAGCTTAGGGACAAATCAGCCCCAGCATTTT
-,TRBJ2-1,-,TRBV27,CASSLSGLAHVTNYNEQFF,TGTGCCAGCAGTTTATCAGGGCTAGCGCACGTAACGAACTACAATGAGCAGTTCTTC
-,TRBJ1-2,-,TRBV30,CAWITTGANYGYTF,TGTGCCTGGATCACGACAGGAGCTAACTATGGCTACACCTTC
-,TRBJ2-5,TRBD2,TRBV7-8,CASSPSRAGAEETQYF,TGTGCCAGCAGCCCAAGCCGGGCGGGAGCGGAGGAGACCCAGTACTTC
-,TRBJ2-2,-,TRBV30,CAWISEGTPNTGELFF,TGTGCCTGGATTAGTGAGGGGACACCGAACACCGGGGAGCTGTTTTTT
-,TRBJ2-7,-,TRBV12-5,CASGLVPRVGQYF,TGTGCTAGTGGTTTGGTTCCGAGGGTCGGGCAGTACTTC
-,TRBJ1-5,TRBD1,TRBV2,CASRPGQGFQPQHF,TGTGCCAGCAGGCCTGGACAGGGCTTCCAGCCCCAGCATTTT
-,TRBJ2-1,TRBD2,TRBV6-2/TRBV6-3,CASSLHPPTSASSYNEQFF,TGTGCCAGCAGTTTACACCCCCCGACTAGCGCTAGCTCCTACAATGAGCAGTTCTTC
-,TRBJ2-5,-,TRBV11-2,CASKSGSKETQYF,TGTGCAAGCAAATCTGGCTCAAAAGAGACCCAGTACTTC